This TCR beta chain was identified during a study of blood T cell repertoires in COVID-19. Deletions cut 4 bases from V and 0 bases from J, with 10 bases between. CDR3 length: 15 amino acids. Germline V gives CDR1 SGHKS, CDR2 YYEKEE (reference sequence). Measured with immunoSEQ multiplex PCR; TCRdb has only the in-frame clones, and not every one. The table includes roughly 220,000 clones, roughly 84% detected once. The TCR was taken from a young man with active or convalescent COVID-19. Sequenced: peripheral blood. The V and J genes are TRBV5-5 and TRBJ1-4; a possible D gene is TRBD1 (6 bases). This CDR3 reads CASSGHRATNEKLFF. In DNA, the CDR3 is TGTGCCAGCAGCGGGCACAGGGCAACTAATGAAAAACTGTTTTTT.